This passage covers 5 T cell receptor beta chains from one sample sequenced in a study of T cells after yellow fever vaccination. TCRdb re-called the 5' RACE reads through MiXCR, storing one row per CDR3 protein. The table has around 320,000 distinct CDR3 sequences, 9.5% to 12% seen once. Here the sequenced sample was CD4+ T cells sorted from PBMCs, taken 45 days after the yellow fever booster vaccination. The source is a man aged 18 to 29 who received the YFV17D yellow fever vaccine.

The genes are TRBV6-1 and TRBJ1-6; no firm D call. Germline CDR1 reads MNHNS; CDR2 reads SASEGT. The CDR3 runs to 14 residues. V was trimmed by 5 bases and J by 7 bases, leaving 12 bases between them. CDR3 coding DNA: TGTGCCAGCAGTTTTCGGGTGGTGAATTCACCCCTCCACTTT. Protein product: CASSFRVVNSPLHF.

This clonotype was counted between two and nine times. This sequence joins TRBV18 and TRBJ2-7, with D maybe TRBD1 (6 bases). This CDR3 comprises 15 residues. Germline CDR1 KGHSH, CDR2 LQKENI. The ends were cut back, 4 bases at V and 0 bases at J, with 13 bases in the middle. The CDR3 reads CASSLIRDTSYEQYF. CDR3 DNA sequence: TGTGCCAGCTCACTAATTCGGGACACCTCCTACGAGCAGTACTTC.

This clonotype has a handful of counts. The V and J genes are TRBV23-1 and TRBJ2-2; 7 bases fit TRBD1. TRBV23-1 is sorted into the ORF group, with uncertain function. The CDR3 covers 12 residues. J lost 7 bases, V lost 7 bases, and 3 bases had no gene match. The CDR3 nucleotides are TGCGCCAGCAACCAGGGGGTCGGGGAGCTGTTTTTT. Translated: CASNQGVGELFF.

This chain uses TRBV9 with TRBJ2-1; no firm D call. CDR1 and CDR2 from the germline V gene are SGDLS and YYNGEE. Trimming cost V 4 bases and J 6 bases, with 11 bases left between them. The length of the CDR3 is 13 residues. The CDR3 nucleotides are TGTGCCAGCAGCCCATATTCCGGCAATGAGCAGTTCTTC. Protein sequence: CASSPYSGNEQFF.

The chain employs TRBV12-3 or TRBV12-4 and TRBJ2-2, with unresolved D. The germline V and J ends were trimmed by 5 bases and 6 bases, with 10 bases remaining between them. The length of the CDR3 is 13 residues. CDR3 DNA: TGTGCCAGCAGTCGGAGTTCGTCCGGGGAGCTGTTTTTT. Translated, it gives CASSRSSSGELFF.